The 25 T cell receptor beta chains below all came from one sample that was sequenced in a study of early T cells in non-severe SARS-CoV-2 infection. TCRdb re-analysed the 5' RACE reads in MiXCR, keeping a single row per CDR3 protein. This table holds tens of thousands of distinct CDR3 sequences, roughly 9.2% found once. Sequenced: whole blood. These receptors came from an adult who was a healthcare worker with PCR-confirmed SARS-CoV-2 infection or an uninfected control (not recorded which).

There are a few counts of this clonotype. V is TRBV7-9 and J is TRBJ1-4, with D perhaps matching TRBD1 (5 bases). CDR3 size: 15 residues. V lost 4 bases to trimming and J lost 5 bases, with 14 bases between them. CDR1 is SEHNR, CDR2 FQNEAQ, per germline (reference sequence). The CDR3, as DNA: TGTGCCAGCAGCTCCCGGGACCTGGCCAATGAAAAACTGTTTTTT. Translating gives CASSSRDLANEKLFF.

The chain links TRBV12-3 or TRBV12-4 to TRBJ2-5; 7 bases map to TRBD1. CDR3 length: 14 residues. Unmatched junction bases numbered 7, after V lost 5 bases and J lost 4 bases. The DNA for the CDR3 is TGTGCCAGCAGTCATATGGACAGGCGAGAGACCCAGTACTTC. Translated, it gives CASSHMDRRETQYF.

The table lists this clonotype with many counts. This chain joins TRBV10-3 and TRBJ2-7, with D tentatively TRBD2 (5 bases). V shed 3 bases and J shed 7 bases, with 22 bases lying between them. The CDR3 has 16 amino acids. Looked up from germline, CDR1 is ENHRY and CDR2 is SYGVKD. CDR3 DNA sequence: TGTGCCATCAGTGAAGGGTTCGGGGATTTGGGGTATGAGCAGTACTTC. It encodes CAISEGFGDLGYEQYF.

Note on this clonotype: A much larger clonotype is one base distant, so this may be a read error. V usage is TRBV7-3 and J usage is TRBJ2-2; D gene unclear. The V and J ends lost 1 base and 9 bases respectively, with 12 bases between them. The CDR3 extends over 14 amino acids. In germline, CDR1 is SGHTA, CDR2 FQGTGA. CDR3 nucleotide sequence: TGTGCCAGCAGCTTAATCCCGGAGACCTGGGAGCTGTTTTTT. Translation gives CASSLIPETWELFF.

In its sample, this clonotype was seen many times. The V call is TRBV19, the J call TRBJ1-5, with TRBD1 as a possible D gene (6 bases). Between the trimmed V and J ends, which lost 7 bases and 0 bases, there was a span of 28 bases. This CDR3 is 20 amino acids long. CDR1 LNHDA and CDR2 SQIVND come from the germline V gene (reference sequence). CDR3 region: CASNKGVQGSLFNSNQPQHF. For the CDR3, the DNA is TGTGCCAGTAACAAAGGGGTACAGGGCTCCCTTTTTAATAGCAATCAGCCCCAGCATTTT.

The sample holds many counts of this clonotype. V usage is TRBV21-1 and J usage is TRBJ2-7; whether TRBD1, the table's D call, matches the DNA was not checked. TRBV21-1 is a pseudogene segment. The CDR3 length is 17 residues. CDR3: CASSIPGPPLPSYEQYF. Written as DNA, the CDR3 is TGTGCCAGCAGCATACCGGGACCTCCCCTTCCCTCCTACGAGCAGTACTTC.

This clonotype was found many times. V usage is TRBV19 and J usage is TRBJ2-7; TRBD1 aligns across 7 bases. CDR1 is LNHDA and CDR2 is SQIVND in the germline V gene (reference sequence). The CDR3 has 14 residues. The ends lost 3 bases at V and 2 bases at J; junction bases unmatched: 4. The CDR3 nucleotides read TGTGCCAGTAGTATCCGACAGGGTCCCTACGAGCAGTACTTC. It yields the protein CASSIRQGPYEQYF.

Concerning this clonotype itself: Since a much larger clone is just one base distant, this may be a read error. The V call is TRBV20-1, the J call TRBJ2-7; maybe TRBD2 (6 bases). The CDR3 spans 11 residues. Germline CDR1 DFQATT, CDR2 SNEGSKA (reference sequence). V was trimmed by 8 bases and J by 4 bases, leaving 12 bases between them. The CDR3 DNA reads TGCAGTACCAACCGGGAGTACGAGCAGTACTTC. Translation: CSTNREYEQYF.

This clonotype was observed at least ten times. The chain has TRBV7-9 and TRBJ2-3; 7 bases line up with TRBD2. The J segment lost 0 bases and the V segment lost 7 bases, leaving 7 bases of the junction unmatched. Germline assignment: CDR1 SEHNR and CDR2 FQNEAQ (reference sequence). The length of the CDR3 is 15 residues. Here the CDR3 DNA reads TGTGCCAGCACCCGCTGGGGGGGAAGCACAGATACGCAGTATTTT. Translating it yields CASTRWGGSTDTQYF.

This clonotype was picked up many times. The chain has TRBV24-1 and TRBJ2-3; 9 positions agree with TRBD2. The germline gives CDR1 KGHDR, CDR2 SFDVKD. The CDR3 length is 15 residues. V lost 0 bases to trimming and J lost 3 bases; unmatched junction nucleotides: 0. The CDR3 is CATSDLSGGTDTQYF. The CDR3, as DNA: TGTGCCACCAGTGATTTGAGCGGGGGGACAGATACGCAGTATTTT.

This clonotype came up many times. The chain has TRBV28 and TRBJ2-2; D is perhaps TRBD1 (6 bases). Germline CDR1 MDHEN, CDR2 SYDVKM. CDR3 length: 14 amino acids. V was shortened by 5 bases and J by 4 bases, with 11 bases between the two germline ends. The CDR3 spells CASSLTGSTGELFF. The CDR3 coding sequence is TGTGCCAGCAGTCTAACAGGGTCCACCGGGGAGCTGTTTTTT.

This clonotype was observed many times. The chain joins TRBV4-3 to TRBJ1-5, with a weak D call TRBD1 (6 bases). Germline V gives CDR1 LGHNA, CDR2 YSLEER. The V end lost 6 bases, the J end lost 0 bases, and 12 bases lay between the germline ends. There are 15 residues in the CDR3. CDR3 in DNA: TGCGCCAGCAGTCGGGGGCCGTATAGCAATCAGCCCCAGCATTTT. This translates into CASSRGPYSNQPQHF.

This clonotype was recorded many times. J is TRBJ1-2 and V is TRBV7-9; no reliable D call. This CDR3 is built from 13 residues. Between the trimmed V and J ends, which lost 1 base and 1 base, there was a span of 4 bases. Germline assignment: CDR1 SEHNR and CDR2 FQNEAQ (reference sequence). CDR3 DNA: TGTGCCAGCAGCTTAGAGGTTAACTATGGCTACACCTTC. Its protein product is CASSLEVNYGYTF.

There are many counts of this clonotype. The chain employs TRBV6-5 and TRBJ2-1; TRBD1 might be the D (6 bases). This CDR3 spans 16 amino acids. Looked up from germline, CDR1 is MNHEY and CDR2 is SVGAGI. V gave up 0 bases and J gave up 4 bases, with 13 bases separating them. The CDR3 sequence: CASSYSGGSIYNEQFF. The CDR3 region has the DNA TGTGCCAGCAGTTACTCAGGGGGTAGTATTTACAATGAGCAGTTCTTC.

This clonotype was recorded many times. This sequence joins TRBV7-2 and TRBJ1-1; D remains unclear. Germline-derived CDR1 and CDR2 are SGHTA and FQGNSA. Trimming cost V 7 bases and J 6 bases, with 21 bases left between them. The CDR3 is made up of 15 amino acids. This CDR3 is CASTTSGRTAAEAFF. DNA of the CDR3: TGTGCCAGCACCACCTCTGGACGAACCGCCGCTGAAGCTTTCTTT. The full variable domain, in which reference TRBV7-2 and TRBJ1-1 provide the parts outside the CDR3, is GAGVSQSPSNKVTEKGKDVELRCDPISGHTALYWYRQSLGQGLEFLIYFQGNSAPDKSGLPSDRFSAERTGGSVSTLTIQRTQQEDSAVYLCASTTSGRTAAEAFFGQGTRLTVV.

The chain combines TRBV7-6 with TRBJ2-5; no definite D call. This CDR3 region has 12 residues. Trimming took 4 bases from V and 4 from J, leaving 7 bases between them. Germline CDR1 SGHVS, CDR2 FNYEAQ. Written as DNA, the CDR3 is TGTGCCAGCAGCTCCCGAGGAGAGACCCAGTACTTC. It translates to CASSSRGETQYF.

This clonotype was picked up many times. V is TRBV5-1 and J is TRBJ2-7; D perhaps matches TRBD1 (5 bases). This CDR3 is built from 17 residues. Germline V gene sequence: CDR1 SGHRS, CDR2 YFSETQ. The V end lost 6 bases, the J end lost 2 bases, and 24 bases lay between the germline ends. CDR3 loop: CASTHTHRTQSPYEQYF. The CDR3 region has the DNA TGCGCCAGCACACACACCCACAGGACCCAAAGCCCCTACGAGCAGTACTTC.

At least ten counts were recorded for this clonotype. The CDR3 nucleotides are TGTGCCAGCAGCTTGCGAGACAGGTTTTACGAAAAACTGTTTTTT. Translated, it gives CASSLRDRFYEKLFF. J is TRBJ1-4 and V is TRBV5-6, with D maybe TRBD1 (6 bases). V lost 1 base, J lost 8 bases, and 15 bases lay in between. The CDR3 sequence is 15 residues long. Germline V gene sequence: CDR1 SGHDT, CDR2 YYEEEE. Variable domain in full (rest from reference TRBV5-6 and TRBJ1-4): DAGVTQSPTHLIKTRGQQVTLRCSPKSGHDTVSWYQQALGQGPQFIFQYYEEEERQRGNFPDRFSGHQFPNYSSELNVNALLLGDSALYLCASSLRDRFYEKLFFGSGTQLSVL.

This clonotype was seen more than once but under ten times. The chain links TRBV4-2 to TRBJ1-1; TRBD1 aligns across 11 bases. The germline CDR1 and CDR2 sequences are LGHNA and YNFKEQ. The CDR3 has 16 amino acids. With 3 bases clipped from V and 6 bases from J, the junction kept 9 bases outside the gene matches. The CDR3 loop is CASSHVRAGQGAEAFF. Written as DNA, the CDR3 is TGTGCCAGCAGCCACGTACGAGCGGGACAGGGGGCTGAAGCTTTCTTT.

This clonotype was detected a few times. J is TRBJ2-3 and V is TRBV7-9; D is perhaps TRBD1 (5 bases). Germline V gives CDR1 SEHNR, CDR2 FQNEAQ (reference sequence). This CDR3 spans 15 amino acids. V was clipped by 1 base and J by 3 bases, with 11 bases between them. Here the CDR3 reads CASSLGSDRTDTQYF. DNA of the CDR3: TGTGCCAGCAGCTTAGGAAGCGACAGAACAGATACGCAGTATTTT.

This clonotype was recorded a few times. The rearrangement joins TRBV6-5 to TRBJ1-1; D ambiguous. The CDR3 extends over 15 amino acids. The germline gives CDR1 MNHEY, CDR2 SVGAGI. Trimming removed 2 bases from V and 10 bases from J, with 20 bases in between. The CDR3 nucleotides read TGTGCCAGCAGTTACCCCGGGCCGGATGGAAAGGGAGCTTTCTTT. It codes for CASSYPGPDGKGAFF.

This clonotype has a count of ten or more. V gene TRBV7-9 combines with J gene TRBJ1-3; no clear D gene. This CDR3 is built from 13 residues. The V and J ends lost 3 bases and 3 bases respectively, with 6 bases between them. The germline CDR1 and CDR2 sequences are SEHNR and FQNEAQ (reference sequence). The CDR3 DNA follows: TGTGCCAGCAGCTTGAGGCTTGGAAACACCATATATTTT. Protein product: CASSLRLGNTIYF.

V is TRBV7-9 and J is TRBJ2-3; perhaps TRBD2 as D (5 bases). V gave up 5 bases and J gave up 5 bases, with 11 bases separating them. The CDR3 spans 13 residues. CDR1 and CDR2 from the germline V gene are SEHNR and FQNEAQ (reference sequence). DNA for the CDR3: TGTGCCAGCAGCGAGTTTGCGGGAGATACGCAGTATTTT. Its translation is CASSEFAGDTQYF.

The sample holds many counts of this clonotype. The chain has TRBV5-6 and TRBJ1-4; D perhaps matches TRBD1 (5 bases). CDR3 size: 14 residues. The V and J ends lost 1 base and 8 bases respectively, with 12 bases between them. Germline V gives CDR1 SGHDT, CDR2 YYEEEE. The CDR3 loop reads CASSLPGVEEKLFF. The CDR3 DNA reads as TGTGCCAGCAGCTTGCCGGGGGTTGAAGAAAAACTGTTTTTT.

This clonotype was counted at least ten times. This chain links TRBV7-3 with TRBJ2-1; a weak D match, TRBD1 (6 bases). The germline V and J ends were trimmed by 2 bases and 4 bases, with 12 bases remaining between them. The CDR3 runs 15 residues. Germline-derived CDR1 and CDR2 are SGHTA and FQGTGA. The CDR3 coding sequence is TGTGCCAGCAGCTTAGGTACAGGGCCGTACAATGAGCAGTTCTTC. Amino acids: CASSLGTGPYNEQFF. Drawing the rest from reference TRBV7-3 and TRBJ2-1, the complete variable domain is GAGVSQTPSNKVTEKGKYVELRCDPISGHTALYWYRQSLGQGPEFLIYFQGTGAADDSGLPNDRFFAVRPEGSVSTLKIQRTERGDSAVYLCASSLGTGPYNEQFFGPGTRLTVL.